This T cell receptor (beta chain) was recovered during a study of blood T cell repertoires in COVID-19. Profiling relied on immunoSEQ multiplex PCR, and the TCRdb table lists in-frame clones only, not all of them. The data contain more than 25,000 clones, 65% to 90% of them singletons. V gave up 5 bases and J gave up 11 bases; unmatched junction bases: 7. This CDR3 is 14 amino acids long. Germline V gene lookup returns CDR1 WSHSY and CDR2 SAAADI. The receptor comes from a man between 65 and 79 years old with active COVID-19. The material sequenced was peripheral blood. The genes are TRBV10-2 and TRBJ2-7; 15 nucleotides align to TRBD2. As DNA, the CDR3 is TGCGCCAGCAGTAAAGGACTAGCGGGAGGGCCCGAGTACTTC. Its translation: CASSKGLAGGPEYF.